This TCR beta chain was sequenced for a study of post-analysis software for immune sequencing data. This CDR3 is built from 14 residues. Deletions cut 8 bases from V and 1 base from J, with 15 bases between. CDR1 is WSHSY, CDR2 SAAADI, per germline. General study results and limits: In patients, five or six TRBV segments were more frequent than in controls, with TRBV5-6, TRBV5-1 and TRBV20-1 among them.

In regard to this clonotype: Its matching antigen is unknown.

The TCR beta cDNA libraries contained unique molecular identifiers. TCRdb passed the PCR reads through MiXCR, listing each CDR3 protein once. Of roughly 600,000 distinct CDR3 sequences in the sample, about 44% are singletons; the top ten hold under 2%. This receptor was identified in a girl aged 5 to 17 with multiple sclerosis. The source material was blood. The J gene is TRBJ2-7, the V gene TRBV10-2; TRBD2 might be the D (6 bases). CDR3 DNA: TGCGCCAGCTTGTGGGTGGGGAGGTCCTACGAGCAGTACTTC. Protein sequence: CASLWVGRSYEQYF.